The 28 T cell receptor beta chains reported below all come from one sample, sequenced in a study of tumor-infiltrating lymphocytes in primary liver carcinoma. Scientists recovered RNA and DNA together from about 21-30 mg of unsorted bulk tissue. Priming with a constant-region primer yielded TCR beta cDNA from roughly 500 ng total RNA. Three nested multiplex PCR rounds of slightly modified ARM-PCR generated TCR beta libraries. The first two PCR rounds used TRBV1-TRBV30 forward primers with a C-beta reverse primer, roughly 11 cycles each. One entry per CDR3 protein, called by TCRdb with MiXCR from the multiplex PCR reads. The data show 120,000 or so distinct CDR3 sequences, 50% to 65% seen once. Sequenced sample: liver tumor tissue from sampling region 1. Regarding subset: tumor region T1, superior pole. The source of these receptors is a woman aged 60-70 years with primary liver carcinoma and hepatitis B virus infection.

This clonotype showed up just once. A much larger clone differs from this one at a single base, so this may be a read error. The chain couples TRBV10-3 to TRBJ2-7, with D possibly being TRBD2 (6 bases). The CDR3 loop spans 13 amino acids. The V end lost 6 bases, the J end lost 3 bases, and 12 bases lay between the germline ends. Germline lookup yields CDR1 ENHRY and CDR2 SYGVKD. This chain's CDR3 is CAISGGCLYEQYF. CDR3 nucleotides: TGTGCCATCAGCGGAGGGTGCCTCTACGAGCAGTACTTC.

In the case of this clonotype: A much larger clone is a single base away; this may be a read error. This chain uses TRBV12-5 with TRBJ2-7; D might be TRBD1 or TRBD2, each matching 5 bases. This CDR3 has 14 residues. CDR1 is LGHNT, CDR2 FRNRAP, per germline. The germline V and J ends were trimmed by 2 bases and 6 bases, with 14 bases remaining between them. CDR3 amino acids: CASGLSRERREQYF. Here the CDR3 DNA reads TGTGCTAGTGGTTTGTCCAGGGAGCGACGCGAGCAGTACTTC.

This clonotype showed up just a few times. The V call is TRBV4-1, the J call TRBJ1-4; perhaps TRBD1 as D (5 bases). Trimming removed 4 bases at V and 5 bases at J, with 20 bases between. The CDR3 runs to 17 residues. CDR1 is MGHRA, CDR2 YSYEKL, per germline. CDR3 DNA: TGCGCCAGCAGCCCACTCGACTGGTTTGGGACGAATGAAAAACTGTTTTTT. This codes for CASSPLDWFGTNEKLFF.

The gene calls are TRBV11-1 and TRBJ2-1, with 9 bases matching TRBD1. This CDR3 has 15 residues. Germline CDR1 is SGHAT and CDR2 is FQDESV (reference sequence). The J segment lost 6 bases and the V segment lost 6 bases, leaving 9 bases of the junction unmatched. CDR3 residues: CASSAGTGSFNEQFF. Written as DNA, the CDR3 is TGTGCCAGCAGTGCCGGGACAGGGAGCTTCAATGAGCAGTTCTTC.

Turning to this clonotype: A much larger clone lies a single base off, so this may be a read error. V usage is TRBV6-6 and J usage is TRBJ2-2; D possibly corresponds to TRBD1 (5 bases). From germline, CDR1 is MNHNY and CDR2 SVGAGI (reference sequence). Trimming shortened V by 8 bases and J by 6 bases, and 22 bases separated the two germline ends. This CDR3 spans 16 amino acids. CDR3 sequence: CASYGPRQGYSGELFF. CDR3 DNA sequence: TGTGCCAGCTATGGGCCTAGGCAGGGATATTCCGGGGAGCTGTTTTTT.

Details on this clonotype: This may be a read error: a much more frequent sequence differs by one nucleotide. The chain couples TRBV4-1 to TRBJ1-1; 10 bases fit TRBD1. Germline V lookup: CDR1 MGHRA, CDR2 YSYEKL. This CDR3 region has 14 residues. The CDR3, as DNA: TGCGCCAACAGCCAAGGGACAGGGGTCCCTGAAGCTTTCTTT. As protein: CANSQGTGVPEAFF.

About this clonotype itself: One junction end does not reproduce the germline sequence, and a read error may be involved. V gene TRBV7-9 combines with J gene TRBJ2-1; TRBD2 might be the D (6 bases). The CDR3 is 17 residues long. CDR1 is SEHNR and CDR2 is FQNEAQ in the germline V gene (reference sequence). This chain's CDR3 is CASSLGSGGSSCNEQFF. Here the CDR3 DNA reads TGTGCCAGCAGCTTAGGGAGCGGAGGGAGCTCCTGCAATGAGCAGTTCTTC.

A note on this clonotype: Since a much larger clone is just one base distant, this may be a read error. This CDR3 is missing its conserved last phenylalanine or tryptophan, likely due to a read error. The chain links TRBV7-8 to TRBJ2-1, with 8 bases lining up with TRBD2. The CDR3 length is 17 residues. Germline V lookup: CDR1 SGHVS, CDR2 FQNEAQ. The J segment lost 6 bases and the V segment lost 4 bases, leaving 14 bases of the junction unmatched. The CDR3 region is CASSSRRVAGRANEQFL. The DNA for the CDR3 is TGTGCCAGCAGCTCCCGTAGGGTAGCGGGAAGGGCCAATGAGCAGTTCTTA.

Concerning this clonotype: At one boundary the junction diverges from the germline segment, which might be a read error. The J gene is TRBJ2-2, the V gene TRBV11-2; tentatively, D is TRBD2 (6 bases). CDR1 and CDR2 (germline): SGHAT, FQNNGV. The CDR3 runs 16 residues. The CDR3 DNA reads TGTACCAGCAGCTCCCTATTAGCGGATAACACCGGGGAGCTGTTTTTT. Its protein product is CTSSSLLADNTGELFF.

Remarks on this clonotype: Relative to the germline gene, one junction end is altered; a read error may explain this. The V call is TRBV11-2, the J call TRBJ1-2; no firm D call. Per germline, CDR1 SGHAT and CDR2 FQNNGV. The CDR3 is made up of 15 amino acids. Written as DNA, the CDR3 is TGTGCCAGCAGCGTGTATCGGACCCATGACTATGGCTACACCTTT. Translation: CASSVYRTHDYGYTF.

This clonotype was seen a handful of times. The chain has TRBV15 and TRBJ1-1; D remains ambiguous. This CDR3 region has 16 residues. From germline, CDR1 is LNHNV and CDR2 YYDKDF (reference sequence). The V end lost 0 bases, the J end lost 0 bases, and 11 bases lay between the germline ends. The CDR3 spells CATSRDIWSVNTEAFF. The DNA for the CDR3 is TGTGCCACCAGCAGAGATATATGGTCGGTGAACACTGAAGCTTTCTTT. Full variable domain (outside the CDR3, taken from reference TRBV15 and TRBJ1-1): DAMVIQNPRYQVTQFGKPVTLSCSQTLNHNVMYWYQQKSSQAPKLLFHYYDKDFNNEADTPDNFQSRRPNTSFCFLDIRSPGLGDTAMYLCATSRDIWSVNTEAFFGQGTRLTVV.

Note on this clonotype: A junction boundary mismatches the germline segment, possibly from a read error. The chain combines TRBV12-3 or TRBV12-4 with TRBJ2-1; TRBD2 agrees at 9 bases. This CDR3 spans 15 amino acids. The CDR3 spells CASSLAGRSRDGQFF. CDR3 coding DNA: TGTGCCAGCAGTCTAGCGGGAAGGTCCCGGGATGGGCAGTTCTTC.

The DNA for the CDR3 is TGTGCCTGGAGGTGGGAAAGGGAAACGGATACGCAGTATTTT. It specifies CAWRWERETDTQYF. The chain is built from TRBV30 and TRBJ2-3; D remains unclear. Germline loops: CDR1 GTSNPN, CDR2 SVGIG (reference sequence). The ends were cut back, 3 bases at V and 6 bases at J, with 16 bases in the middle. This CDR3 region has 14 residues.

Points on this clonotype: The junction departs from the called germline gene at one end, perhaps through a read error. This chain joins TRBV5-6 and TRBJ1-5; D is uncertain. In germline, CDR1 is SGHDT, CDR2 YYEEEE. The CDR3 has 16 residues. This chain's CDR3 is CASSTGPGNSNQSQHF. The CDR3 DNA reads as TGTGCCAGCAGCACTGGACCCGGGAATAGCAATCAGTCCCAGCATTTT.

The chain carries TRBV11-2 and TRBJ2-7; D gene ambiguous. Per the germline V gene, CDR1 is SGHAT and CDR2 is FQNNGV. The ends were cut back, 10 bases at V and 5 bases at J, with 24 bases in the middle. The CDR3 loop spans 15 amino acids. CDR3: CANCLEWCQVHEQYF. The DNA of the CDR3 is TGTGCCAACTGCTTAGAATGGTGTCAGGTCCACGAGCAGTACTTC. Combining the CDR3 with reference TRBV11-2 and TRBJ2-7 gives the whole variable domain EAGVAQSPRYKIIEKRQSVAFWCNPISGHATLYWYQQILGQGPKLLIQFQNNGVVDDSQLPKDRFSAERLKGVDSTLKIQPAKLEDSAVYLCANCLEWCQVHEQYFGPGTRLTVT.

With respect to this clonotype: One junction end does not reproduce the germline sequence, and a read error may be involved. The chain couples TRBV11-1 to TRBJ2-5; the D gene is possibly TRBD1 (5 bases). This CDR3 region has 15 residues. The germline gives CDR1 SGHAT, CDR2 FQDESV (reference sequence). DNA for the CDR3: TGTGCCATCAGCTCCCAGACTTGGGGCCAAGAAACCCAGTACTTC. Translation: CAISSQTWGQETQYF.

This clonotype has only one observation. The V gene is TRBV19, the J gene TRBJ2-2; either TRBD1 or TRBD2 may supply D (5 bases each). Trimming removed 3 bases at V and 7 bases at J, with 9 bases between. The CDR3 runs 13 residues. CDR1 and CDR2 from the germline V gene are LNHDA and SQIVND (reference sequence). Here the CDR3 reads CASSMLGVGELFF. CDR3 DNA sequence: TGTGCCAGTAGTATGTTGGGGGTCGGGGAGCTGTTTTTT.

In the case of this clonotype: As the CDR3 is not closed by the conserved phenylalanine or tryptophan, this likely results from a read error. The chain is built from TRBV18 and TRBJ1-2, with D possibly matching TRBD1 (6 bases). The CDR3 is made up of 14 amino acids. V shed 3 bases and J shed 8 bases, with 16 bases lying between them. CDR1 is KGHSH, CDR2 LQKENI, per germline. CDR3 residues: CASSPASTGKGYTL. Here the CDR3 DNA reads TGTGCCAGCTCACCCGCCTCCACAGGGAAGGGCTACACCTTA.

This chain uses TRBV30 with TRBJ2-1; perhaps D is TRBD1 or TRBD2 (5 bases each). Germline lookup yields CDR1 GTSNPN and CDR2 SVGIG (reference sequence). There are 15 residues in the CDR3. The V end was cut by 2 bases, the J end by 10 bases, with 21 bases between. CDR3: CAWSSPGPRGLEQFF. The CDR3 bases are TGTGCCTGGAGTTCCCCGGGGCCTCGCGGCTTAGAGCAGTTCTTC.

Points on this clonotype: The junction departs from germline at one end; a sequencing error may be responsible. This chain uses TRBV11-1 with TRBJ2-5, with 7 bases identical to TRBD2. The germline gives CDR1 SGHAT, CDR2 FQDESV (reference sequence). There are 15 residues in the CDR3. CDR3 coding DNA: TGTGGCAGCAGCTTACGACTAGCTACGAAAGAGACCCAGTACTTC. Translating it yields CGSSLRLATKETQYF.

This clonotype was seen once. The V and J genes are TRBV6-1 and TRBJ2-1; TRBD2 might be the D (6 bases). Trimming left V 4 bases short and J 2 bases short, with 18 bases between. The CDR3 has 17 amino acids. Germline-derived CDR1 and CDR2 are MNHNS and SASEGT. The CDR3 sequence: CASSVRSWEATYNEQFF. The CDR3 DNA is TGTGCCAGCAGTGTGCGATCATGGGAGGCAACCTACAATGAGCAGTTCTTC.

The sample holds many counts of this clonotype. The rearrangement links TRBV12-3 or TRBV12-4 to TRBJ1-1; unclear D gene. Deletions cut 2 bases from V and 9 bases from J, with 19 bases between. The CDR3 is made up of 15 amino acids. The CDR3, as DNA: TGTGCCAGCAGTTTATCCCCCGGGCTTGCGGGGAAAGCTTTCTTT. Amino acids: CASSLSPGLAGKAFF.

This clonotype was detected a few times. The gene calls are TRBV7-8 and TRBJ2-7; 13 positions match TRBD2. With 5 bases clipped from V and 6 bases from J, the junction kept 7 bases outside the gene matches. The germline V gene encodes CDR1 SGHVS and CDR2 FQNEAQ. The CDR3 contains 15 residues. The CDR3 DNA sequence: TGTGCCAGCAGCGCCGGACTAGCGGGAGCCCGCGAGCAGTACTTC. Residues: CASSAGLAGAREQYF.

This clonotype has only one observation. The junction and the germline gene differ at one end; a read error may be behind it. In nucleotides, the CDR3 is TGTGCCAGCAACTTAGGAGGTCTTACAGATACGCAGTATTTT. Translated, it gives CASNLGGLTDTQYF. The chain combines TRBV11-2 with TRBJ2-3; a possible D gene is TRBD2 (5 bases). CDR3 length equals 14 residues. Per germline, CDR1 SGHAT and CDR2 FQNNGV.

Remarks on this clonotype: A much larger clone sits a single nucleotide away, making a read error possible. V usage is TRBV6-1 and J usage is TRBJ1-6; no firm D call. CDR3 length: 15 residues. The V gene's germline CDR1 is MNHNS and CDR2 SASEGT. The CDR3 DNA is TGTGCCAGCAGAGCCAGGAATTTCGAGGATTCATCCCTCCACTTT. As protein: CASRARNFEDSSLHF.

In its sample, this clonotype was seen once. It may be a read error: a sequence one base away is much more abundant. The J gene is TRBJ2-2, the V gene TRBV5-4; weak D call: TRBD1 (6 bases). Trimming took off 7 bases at V and 7 bases at J, with 20 bases between the two ends. The CDR3 covers 15 residues. Germline CDR1 SGHNT, CDR2 YYREEE (reference sequence). The CDR3 coding sequence is TGTGCCAGCGGCACAAAACAGGGAACGGGCGGGGAGCTGTTTTTT. Amino acids: CASGTKQGTGGELFF.

Regarding this clonotype: Given the absence of the conserved phenylalanine or tryptophan at the CDR3 end, a read error is likely. The V gene is TRBV11-2, the J gene TRBJ2-5, with 7 bases identical to TRBD1. The CDR3 has 13 amino acids. Germline CDR1 SGHAT, CDR2 FQNNGV. CDR3 protein: CGSSLMTGETQYL. In DNA form, the CDR3 reads TGTGGCAGCAGCTTAATGACAGGGGAGACCCAGTACTTA.

This clonotype was detected once. The V gene is TRBV19, the J gene TRBJ1-2; TRBD1 matches at 7 bases. CDR1 is LNHDA and CDR2 is SQIVND in the germline V gene (reference sequence). The J segment lost 8 bases and the V segment lost 4 bases, leaving 10 bases of the junction unmatched. The CDR3 is 14 residues long. CDR3 nucleotides: TGTGCCAGTAGTACTCCGGGAAGGGGGCTAGGCTACACCTTC. Protein product: CASSTPGRGLGYTF.